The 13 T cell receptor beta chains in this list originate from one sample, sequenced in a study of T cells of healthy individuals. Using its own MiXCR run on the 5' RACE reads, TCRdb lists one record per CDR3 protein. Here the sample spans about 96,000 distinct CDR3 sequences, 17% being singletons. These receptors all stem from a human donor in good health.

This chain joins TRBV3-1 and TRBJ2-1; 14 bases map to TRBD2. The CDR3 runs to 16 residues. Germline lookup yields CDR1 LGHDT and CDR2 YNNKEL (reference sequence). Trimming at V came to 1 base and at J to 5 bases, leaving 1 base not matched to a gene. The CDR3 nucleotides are TGTGCCAGCAGCCAAGGACTAGCGGGAGGGGACAATGAGCAGTTCTTC. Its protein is CASSQGLAGGDNEQFF.

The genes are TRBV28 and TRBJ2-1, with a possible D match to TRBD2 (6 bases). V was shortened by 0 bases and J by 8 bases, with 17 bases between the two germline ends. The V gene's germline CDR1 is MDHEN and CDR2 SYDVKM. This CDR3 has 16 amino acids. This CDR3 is CASSLWGSGGGDEQFF. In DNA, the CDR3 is TGTGCCAGCAGTTTATGGGGTAGCGGTGGTGGGGATGAGCAGTTCTTC. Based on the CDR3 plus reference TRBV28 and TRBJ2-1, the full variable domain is DVKVTQSSRYLVKRTGEKVFLECVQDMDHENMFWYRQDPGLGLRLIYFSYDVKMKEKGDIPEGYSVSREKKERFSLILESASTNQTSMYLCASSLWGSGGGDEQFFGPGTRLTVL.

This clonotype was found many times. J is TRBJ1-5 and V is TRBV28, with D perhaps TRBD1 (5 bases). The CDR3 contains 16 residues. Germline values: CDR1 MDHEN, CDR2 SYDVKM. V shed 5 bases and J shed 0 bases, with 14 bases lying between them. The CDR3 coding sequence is TGTGCCAGCAGTCCCCGGGACGGGTATAGCAATCAGCCCCAGCATTTT. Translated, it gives CASSPRDGYSNQPQHF.

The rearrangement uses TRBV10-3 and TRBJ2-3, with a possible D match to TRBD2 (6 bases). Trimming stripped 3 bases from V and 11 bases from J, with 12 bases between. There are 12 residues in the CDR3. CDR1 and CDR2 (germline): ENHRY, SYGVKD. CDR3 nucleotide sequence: TGTGCCATCAGTGATAATAGGGGAGGGCAGTATTTT. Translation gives CAISDNRGGQYF.

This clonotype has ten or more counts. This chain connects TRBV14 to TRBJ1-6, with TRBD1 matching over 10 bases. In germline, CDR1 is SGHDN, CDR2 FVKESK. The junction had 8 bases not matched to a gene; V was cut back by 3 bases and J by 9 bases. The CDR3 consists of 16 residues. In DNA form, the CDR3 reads TGTGCCAGCAGCCAGGATGGGACAGGGGCCGGTTCACCCCTCCACTTT. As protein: CASSQDGTGAGSPLHF.

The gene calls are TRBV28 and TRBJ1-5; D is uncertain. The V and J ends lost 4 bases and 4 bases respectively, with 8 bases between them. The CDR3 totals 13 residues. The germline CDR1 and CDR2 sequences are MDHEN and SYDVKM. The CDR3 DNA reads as TGTGCCAGCAGTTCAGTCCGAAATCAGCCCCAGCATTTT. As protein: CASSSVRNQPQHF.

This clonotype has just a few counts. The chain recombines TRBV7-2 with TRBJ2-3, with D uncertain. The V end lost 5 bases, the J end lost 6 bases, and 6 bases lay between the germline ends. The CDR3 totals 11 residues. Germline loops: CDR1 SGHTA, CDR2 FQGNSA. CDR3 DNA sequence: TGTGCCAGCAGCACGTGGGATACGCAGTATTTT. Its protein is CASSTWDTQYF.

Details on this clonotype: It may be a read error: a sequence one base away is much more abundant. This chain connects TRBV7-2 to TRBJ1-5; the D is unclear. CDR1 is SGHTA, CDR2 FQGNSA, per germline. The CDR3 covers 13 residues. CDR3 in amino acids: CASSLAQWQPRHF. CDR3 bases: TGTGCCAGCAGCTTAGCGCAGTGGCAGCCCCGGCATTTT.

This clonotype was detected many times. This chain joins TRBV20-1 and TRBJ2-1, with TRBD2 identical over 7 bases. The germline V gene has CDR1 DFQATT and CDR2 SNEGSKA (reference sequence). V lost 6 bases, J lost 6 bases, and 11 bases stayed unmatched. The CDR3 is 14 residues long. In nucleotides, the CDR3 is TGCAGTGCCGGAACCGGGGGGAAGGGCAATGAGCAGTTCTTC. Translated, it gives CSAGTGGKGNEQFF.

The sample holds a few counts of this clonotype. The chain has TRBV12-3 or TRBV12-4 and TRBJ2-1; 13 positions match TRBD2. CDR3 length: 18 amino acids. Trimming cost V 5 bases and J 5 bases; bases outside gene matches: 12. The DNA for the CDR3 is TGTGCCAGCAGTCTCTCCTTTCGACTAGCGGGGGGACACAATGAGCAGTTCTTC. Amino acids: CASSLSFRLAGGHNEQFF.

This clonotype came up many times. In nucleotides, the CDR3 is TGTGCCGCAAGTCAGGGAAGCAATCAGCCCCAGCATTTT. Encoded protein: CAASQGSNQPQHF. This rearrangement joins TRBV6-5 to TRBJ1-5, with D tentatively TRBD1 (5 bases). V lost 11 bases and J lost 1, with 12 bases in between. CDR3 length equals 13 residues. CDR1 MNHEY and CDR2 SVGAGI come from the germline V gene.

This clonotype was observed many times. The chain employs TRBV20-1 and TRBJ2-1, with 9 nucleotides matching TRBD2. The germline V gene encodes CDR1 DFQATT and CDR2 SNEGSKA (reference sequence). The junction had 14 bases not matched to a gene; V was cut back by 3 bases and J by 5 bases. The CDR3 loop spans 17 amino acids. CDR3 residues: CSARLAGSLGGHNEQFF. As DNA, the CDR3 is TGCAGTGCTAGGCTAGCGGGGAGCCTAGGGGGGCACAATGAGCAGTTCTTC.

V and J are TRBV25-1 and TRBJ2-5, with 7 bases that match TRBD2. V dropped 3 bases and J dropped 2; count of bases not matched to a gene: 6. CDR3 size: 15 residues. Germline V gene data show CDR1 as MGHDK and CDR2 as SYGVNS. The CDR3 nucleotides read TGTGCCAGCAGTGATTCGTCTAGCGGTCAAGAGACCCAGTACTTC. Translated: CASSDSSSGQETQYF.